This TCR beta chain was recovered during a study of blood T cell repertoires in COVID-19. Across the whole study: The United States, Italy and Spain were the sources of the acute and convalescent COVID-19 samples. PBMCs, B-cell-depleted T cells, or T cells provided the cDNA or gDNA that made up the material.

This clone has a handful of counts. V gave up 0 bases and J gave up 8 bases; unmatched junction bases: 9. CDR1 LGHDT and CDR2 YNNKEL come from the germline V gene (reference sequence). The length of the CDR3 is 16 residues. How the authors handled the data: Cell counts per sample came from amplifying reference gene primers. Profiling relied on immunoSEQ multiplex PCR, and the TCRdb table lists in-frame clones only, not all of them. For V, J and clone size, that table is used; D and trimming come from the DNA. The sample contains tens of thousands of clones, roughly 91% of which appear only once. The specimen was peripheral blood. The clonotype was recovered from a woman aged 50 to 65 in a cohort sampled during active COVID-19. J is TRBJ1-5 and V is TRBV3-1 (or the pseudogene TRBV3-2); TRBD1 aligns across 8 bases. CDR3 sequence reads: CASSQDSGRGPKPQHF. DNA for the CDR3: TGTGCCAGCAGCCAAGATAGTGGCAGGGGGCCAAAGCCCCAGCATTTT.